The rows below give T cell receptor beta chains drawn from one sample of a study of T-cell reconstitution after alpha-beta-depleted transplantation in children. TCRdb reprocessed the PCR reads via MiXCR and lists one record per CDR3 protein. The repertoire has approximately 420,000 distinct CDR3 sequences, approximately 11% of them found once; the top ten carry roughly 5%. The sample in question was PBMCs from the stem cell graft donor, obtained from the stem cell graft. These receptors all stem from a human donor who donated a stem cell graft to a child with acute myeloid leukemia. Both conserved end residues are part of each CDR3. Each record gives: V gene, clone size, D gene, J gene, CDR3 DNA, CDR3 protein. A D gene is named only where the DNA matches it firmly. Clone sizes are given selectively: once, few, many, or a class where the clone is expanded.

v_gene: TRBV5-1
abundance: few
d_gene: .
j_gene: TRBJ2-5
CDR3nt: TGCGCCAGCAGCTTTAGGCCAGAAGAGACCCAGTACTTC
CDR3aa: CASSFRPEETQYF

v_gene: TRBV29-1
abundance: .
d_gene: TRBD1
j_gene: TRBJ1-5
CDR3nt: TGCAGCGTCGGACAGGGATACGATCAGCCCCAGCATTTT
CDR3aa: CSVGQGYDQPQHF

v_gene: TRBV7-2
abundance: .
d_gene: .
j_gene: TRBJ1-3
CDR3nt: TGTGCCAGCAGCTTCGGACAGCTGTCTGGAAACACCATATATTTT
CDR3aa: CASSFGQLSGNTIYF

v_gene: TRBV4-2
abundance: few
d_gene: .
j_gene: TRBJ2-7
CDR3nt: TGTGCCAGCAGCCAAGGGGCGGGTGACGGCTACGAGCAGTACTTC
CDR3aa: CASSQGAGDGYEQYF

v_gene: TRBV20-1
abundance: few
d_gene: .
j_gene: TRBJ2-7
CDR3nt: TGCAGTGCTAGAGATCGACTATTTTTAAGCGAGCAGTACTTC
CDR3aa: CSARDRLFLSEQYF

v_gene: TRBV6-6
abundance: many
d_gene: .
j_gene: TRBJ1-5
CDR3nt: TGTGCCAGCAGTCACGGGACGGCCCAAATGGTGGTTCAGCCCCAGCATTTT
CDR3aa: CASSHGTAQMVVQPQHF

v_gene: TRBV2
abundance: few
d_gene: TRBD2
j_gene: TRBJ2-7
CDR3nt: TGTGCCAGCAGGGTAGCGGGATTGGAGTACTTC
CDR3aa: CASRVAGLEYF

v_gene: TRBV7-3
abundance: few
d_gene: .
j_gene: TRBJ2-2
CDR3nt: TGTGCCAGCAGCTTAACACCCCCAGGGGTTGGGGAGCTGTTTTTT
CDR3aa: CASSLTPPGVGELFF

v_gene: TRBV9
abundance: many
d_gene: .
j_gene: TRBJ1-1
CDR3nt: TGTGCCAGCAGCGTAGGTGGGGACACTGAAGCTTTCTTT
CDR3aa: CASSVGGDTEAFF

v_gene: TRBV6-5
abundance: many
d_gene: .
j_gene: TRBJ1-3
CDR3nt: TGTGCCAGCAATTATGGAAACACCATATATTTT
CDR3aa: CASNYGNTIYF

v_gene: TRBV5-1
abundance: .
d_gene: .
j_gene: TRBJ2-1
CDR3nt: TGCGCCAGCAGCTTGCGGCCGAGCAGCTCCTACAATGAGCAGTTCTTC
CDR3aa: CASSLRPSSSYNEQFF

v_gene: TRBV27
abundance: many
d_gene: TRBD1
j_gene: TRBJ2-2
CDR3nt: TGTGCCAGCAGCCACAGGGGTTTTGGGACCGGGGAGCTGTTTTTT
CDR3aa: CASSHRGFGTGELFF

v_gene: TRBV20-1
abundance: .
d_gene: .
j_gene: TRBJ2-7
CDR3nt: TGCAGTGCTAGAGACACCCTCCGGGAGTCAGGCGAGCAGTACTTC
CDR3aa: CSARDTLRESGEQYF

v_gene: TRBV20-1
abundance: many
d_gene: TRBD2
j_gene: TRBJ2-3
CDR3nt: TGCAGCGTAGCGGGAGATTCAGATACGCAGTATTTT
CDR3aa: CSVAGDSDTQYF

v_gene: TRBV7-2
abundance: .
d_gene: .
j_gene: TRBJ2-1
CDR3nt: TGTGCCAGCAGCTTAGATCTAAGGCGGAATGAGCAGTTCTTC
CDR3aa: CASSLDLRRNEQFF

v_gene: TRBV11-2
abundance: few
d_gene: .
j_gene: TRBJ2-2
CDR3nt: TGTGCCAGCAGACTCCTCAGGGACTCCAAGAACACCGGGGAGCTGTTTTTT
CDR3aa: CASRLLRDSKNTGELFF

v_gene: TRBV19
abundance: .
d_gene: .
j_gene: TRBJ1-4
CDR3nt: TGTGCCAGTACCGTGAGGGGGAATGAAAAACTGTTTTTT
CDR3aa: CASTVRGNEKLFF

v_gene: TRBV5-1
abundance: many
d_gene: .
j_gene: TRBJ1-2
CDR3nt: TGCGCCAGCAGCTTGGTACAGGGAGGCTATGGCTACACCTTC
CDR3aa: CASSLVQGGYGYTF

v_gene: TRBV7-6
abundance: .
d_gene: TRBD1
j_gene: TRBJ2-5
CDR3nt: TGTGCCAGCAGCCCATTCCGGGACAGGGTCGGGGAGACCCAGTACTTC
CDR3aa: CASSPFRDRVGETQYF

v_gene: TRBV5-1
abundance: few
d_gene: TRBD1
j_gene: TRBJ1-1
CDR3nt: TGCGCCAGCAGTTACGACAGGGGGAACACTGAAGCTTTCTTT
CDR3aa: CASSYDRGNTEAFF

v_gene: TRBV18
abundance: many
d_gene: TRBD2
j_gene: TRBJ2-5
CDR3nt: TGTGCCAGCTCACCCCCGCGGGGGGAGACCCAGTACTTC
CDR3aa: CASSPPRGETQYF

v_gene: TRBV28
abundance: few
d_gene: TRBD1
j_gene: TRBJ1-2
CDR3nt: TGTGCCAGCAGTTCAGGACAGGGGGTATATGGCTACACCTTC
CDR3aa: CASSSGQGVYGYTF

v_gene: TRBV10-3
abundance: .
d_gene: .
j_gene: TRBJ2-5
CDR3nt: TGTGCCATCAACAGGGAAGGGGGAGAGACCCAGTACTTC
CDR3aa: CAINREGGETQYF

v_gene: TRBV30
abundance: .
d_gene: TRBD2
j_gene: TRBJ2-2
CDR3nt: TGTGCCTGGAGTGTACAGGCTAGCGGGGGGGCTAATGGGTACACCGGGGAGCTGTTTTTT
CDR3aa: CAWSVQASGGANGYTGELFF

v_gene: TRBV6-5
abundance: many
d_gene: .
j_gene: TRBJ2-3
CDR3nt: TGTGCCAGCAGTTACGCAGGGACCACAGATACGCAGTATTTT
CDR3aa: CASSYAGTTDTQYF

v_gene: TRBV7-8
abundance: .
d_gene: .
j_gene: TRBJ2-7
CDR3nt: TGTGCCAGCAGCTTAAGTATTGGGAATCAAAACGAGCAGTACTTC
CDR3aa: CASSLSIGNQNEQYF

v_gene: TRBV12-5
abundance: .
d_gene: TRBD2
j_gene: TRBJ2-1
CDR3nt: TGTGCTAGTGGCTTAGCGGGGTACTACAATGAGCAGTTCTTC
CDR3aa: CASGLAGYYNEQFF

v_gene: TRBV5-1
abundance: .
d_gene: .
j_gene: TRBJ2-3
CDR3nt: TGCGCCAGCAGCCGCACTCGGGGGGCCATAGATACGCAGTATTTT
CDR3aa: CASSRTRGAIDTQYF

v_gene: TRBV30
abundance: few
d_gene: .
j_gene: TRBJ1-1
CDR3nt: TGTGCCTGGAGTGTGGGGGGTGTAAGGACTGAAGCTTTCTTT
CDR3aa: CAWSVGGVRTEAFF

v_gene: TRBV27
abundance: few
d_gene: .
j_gene: TRBJ2-1
CDR3nt: TGTGCCAGCAGTTCGTTTTGGGTAGCCGAGCAGTTCTTC
CDR3aa: CASSSFWVAEQFF

v_gene: TRBV6-1
abundance: .
d_gene: .
j_gene: TRBJ2-1
CDR3nt: TGTGCCAGCACCAAACCTATCAATGAGCAGTTCTTC
CDR3aa: CASTKPINEQFF